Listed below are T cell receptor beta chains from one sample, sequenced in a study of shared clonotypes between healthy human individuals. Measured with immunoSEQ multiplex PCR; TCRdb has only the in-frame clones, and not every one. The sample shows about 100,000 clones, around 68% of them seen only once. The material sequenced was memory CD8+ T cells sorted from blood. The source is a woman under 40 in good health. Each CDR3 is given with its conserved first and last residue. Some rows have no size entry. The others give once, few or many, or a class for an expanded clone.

CDR3 protein: CASSPGERESGELFF; V gene: TRBV6-5; J gene: TRBJ2-2; clone size: few
CDR3 protein: CASSGSTRAARLNRKTYGYTF; V gene: TRBV4-1; J gene: TRBJ1-2; clone size: once
CDR3 protein: CASSLVGNEQFF; V gene: TRBV7-8; J gene: TRBJ2-1; clone size: .
CDR3 protein: CASSDGGYLRGGEQYF; V gene: TRBV27; J gene: TRBJ2-7; clone size: few
CDR3 protein: CASSITGTSGSETQYF; V gene: TRBV19; J gene: TRBJ2-5; clone size: many
CDR3 protein: CASSSGTSDSNEQFF; V gene: TRBV11-2; J gene: TRBJ2-1; clone size: medium-sized
CDR3 protein: CASSFMTADNEQFF; V gene: TRBV27; J gene: TRBJ2-1; clone size: .
CDR3 protein: CASSPLRGSNQPQHF; V gene: TRBV28; J gene: TRBJ1-5; clone size: .
CDR3 protein: CASSRTSGRSTDTQYF; V gene: TRBV4-1; J gene: TRBJ2-3; clone size: .
CDR3 protein: CASSLRLAGVANEQFF; V gene: TRBV28; J gene: TRBJ2-1; clone size: few
CDR3 protein: CSVVGRGDEKLFF; V gene: TRBV29-1; J gene: TRBJ1-4; clone size: .
CDR3 protein: CASSFSNEKLFF; V gene: TRBV7-9; J gene: TRBJ1-4; clone size: .
CDR3 protein: CASSLWTAQAGVNEQFF; V gene: TRBV28; J gene: TRBJ2-1; clone size: .
CDR3 protein: CASSYGLGLYGYTF; V gene: TRBV6-5; J gene: TRBJ1-2; clone size: .
CDR3 protein: CASRRSGSNYGYTF; V gene: TRBV6-5; J gene: TRBJ1-2; clone size: .
CDR3 protein: CASSEYGGVAGPTYEQYF; V gene: TRBV10-1; J gene: TRBJ2-7; clone size: few
CDR3 protein: CASRSEGPYNEQFF; V gene: TRBV11-1; J gene: TRBJ2-1; clone size: .
CDR3 protein: CASSPGTSGSNEQFF; V gene: TRBV7-9; J gene: TRBJ2-1; clone size: .
CDR3 protein: CASSHRLVAGDNEQYF; V gene: TRBV11-1; J gene: TRBJ2-7; clone size: .
CDR3 protein: CASSITPGGTGRFYEQYF; V gene: TRBV19; J gene: TRBJ2-7; clone size: .
CDR3 protein: CASSLTGSHEQFF; V gene: TRBV6-6; J gene: TRBJ2-1; clone size: few
CDR3 protein: CASSETPFSHF; V gene: TRBV6-4; J gene: TRBJ1-5; clone size: .
CDR3 protein: CSATSLTSEAFF; V gene: TRBV29-1; J gene: TRBJ1-1; clone size: .
CDR3 protein: CASSGPLGAVAKNIQYF; V gene: TRBV6-4; J gene: TRBJ2-4; clone size: many
CDR3 protein: CASSDRGTSAGHQYEQYF; V gene: TRBV25-1; J gene: TRBJ2-7; clone size: .
CDR3 protein: CASGVSRAGQSRANVLTF; V gene: TRBV12-5; J gene: TRBJ2-6; clone size: .
CDR3 protein: CASSGNKGGGEKLFF; V gene: TRBV6-1; J gene: TRBJ1-4; clone size: few
CDR3 protein: CASSPRGNTEAFF; V gene: TRBV5-1; J gene: TRBJ1-1; clone size: .
CDR3 protein: CASSHTGKGWYGYTF; V gene: TRBV5-4; J gene: TRBJ1-2; clone size: .
CDR3 protein: CASSLAGGTTYEQYF; V gene: TRBV5-6; J gene: TRBJ2-7; clone size: few
CDR3 protein: CASSAQAGASADTQYF; V gene: TRBV6-4; J gene: TRBJ2-3; clone size: many
CDR3 protein: CASSLETGKYEKLFF; V gene: TRBV6-1; J gene: TRBJ1-4; clone size: .
CDR3 protein: CASSLFGGPNSGNTIYF; V gene: TRBV28; J gene: TRBJ1-3; clone size: .
CDR3 protein: CASSGLVYEQYF; V gene: TRBV6-1; J gene: TRBJ2-7; clone size: .
CDR3 protein: CASSLGYEQYF; V gene: TRBV5-4; J gene: TRBJ2-7; clone size: .
CDR3 protein: CASSPDRDEQFF; V gene: TRBV11-2; J gene: TRBJ2-1; clone size: .
CDR3 protein: CASSFPHGDRSTDTQYF; V gene: TRBV13; J gene: TRBJ2-3; clone size: .
CDR3 protein: CASSLLRFGEQYF; V gene: TRBV6-6; J gene: TRBJ2-7; clone size: .
CDR3 protein: CASSPGDFRGEQYF; V gene: TRBV5-6; J gene: TRBJ2-7; clone size: medium-sized
CDR3 protein: CASSATARQGAYNEQFF; V gene: TRBV25-1; J gene: TRBJ2-1; clone size: few
CDR3 protein: CASSDETVAGNTIYF; V gene: TRBV2; J gene: TRBJ1-3; clone size: few